The 5 T cell receptor beta chains below were found in one sample sequenced in a study of tumor-infiltrating lymphocytes in primary liver carcinoma. In addition to blood RNA drawn from unsorted whole blood, germline DNA was extracted. From around 500 ng of total RNA, TCR beta-specific cDNA was reverse-transcribed using a constant-region primer. Modified slightly, ARM-PCR produced TCR beta libraries over three nested multiplex PCR rounds. TRBV1-TRBV30 forward primers and a C-beta reverse primer were used in the first two PCR rounds, which each ran for approximately 10 cycles. TCRdb reprocessed the multiplex PCR reads with MiXCR, giving one entry per CDR3 protein. The sample yields 310,000 or so distinct CDR3 sequences, more than 55% seen once. Sequenced: peripheral blood. The receptors come from a woman younger than 45 with primary liver carcinoma and hepatitis B virus infection.

As concerns this clonotype: This is likely a read error, given that the CDR3 carries no conserved phenylalanine or tryptophan at its end. V gene TRBV4-1 combines with J gene TRBJ2-5, with D possibly being TRBD1 or TRBD2 (7 bases each). The CDR3 runs to 16 residues. The V end lost 1 base, the J end lost 2 bases, and 14 bases lay between the germline ends. Germline CDR1 MGHRA, CDR2 YSYEKL. The CDR3 coding sequence is TGCGCCAGCAGCCAAGGGCTCAGGGGGGGTCAAGAGACCCAGTACTTA. This encodes CASSQGLRGGQETQYL.

As concerns this clonotype: This may be a read error, as it is one base from a much larger clone. As the CDR3 is not closed by the conserved phenylalanine or tryptophan, this likely results from a read error. The chain has TRBV4-3 and TRBJ2-1; 8 nucleotides align to TRBD1. Looked up from germline, CDR1 is LGHNA and CDR2 is YSLEER. After removal of 2 bases from V and 7 bases from J, the junction contained 13 bases not matched to a gene. The CDR3 runs to 17 residues. CDR3 nucleotides: TGCGCCAGCAGCCAAACTCCGGACAGGGCAGGGAGAAATGAGCAGTTCATC. It is translated as CASSQTPDRAGRNEQFI.

The rearrangement links TRBV28 to TRBJ1-2, with D unclear. The ends were cut back, 5 bases at V and 4 bases at J, with 20 bases in the middle. The germline gives CDR1 MDHEN, CDR2 SYDVKM. CDR3 length equals 16 residues. The CDR3 spells CASSPPGSSKGYGYTF. The CDR3 nucleotides read TGTGCCAGCAGTCCCCCCGGGTCATCCAAGGGCTATGGCTACACCTTC.

Remarks on this clonotype: The CDR3 ends on some other residue instead of the conserved phenylalanine or tryptophan, so this is likely a read error. Because the CDR3's place on the DNA is in doubt, the DNA is left out and the CDR3 is given as listed by TCRdb. J is TRBJ2-2 and V is TRBV6-2 or TRBV6-3; no check of the table's D call, TRBD1, against the DNA was made. The germline V gene encodes CDR1 MNHEY and CDR2 SVGEGT. The CDR3 is 16 amino acids long, termini counted. CDR3 amino acids: CASSYSYGQTTGDFVY.

This clonotype was seen only a few times. With a much larger clone just one base away, this may be a read error. V is TRBV6-5 and J is TRBJ1-2, with TRBD1 matching 8 bases. Germline V CDR1 and CDR2: MNHEY, SVGAGI. This CDR3 comprises 17 residues. In DNA, the CDR3 is TGTGGCAGCAGTTACTCGGTGACAGGGGCTGGGGACTATGGCTACACCTTC. This translates into CGSSYSVTGAGDYGYTF.